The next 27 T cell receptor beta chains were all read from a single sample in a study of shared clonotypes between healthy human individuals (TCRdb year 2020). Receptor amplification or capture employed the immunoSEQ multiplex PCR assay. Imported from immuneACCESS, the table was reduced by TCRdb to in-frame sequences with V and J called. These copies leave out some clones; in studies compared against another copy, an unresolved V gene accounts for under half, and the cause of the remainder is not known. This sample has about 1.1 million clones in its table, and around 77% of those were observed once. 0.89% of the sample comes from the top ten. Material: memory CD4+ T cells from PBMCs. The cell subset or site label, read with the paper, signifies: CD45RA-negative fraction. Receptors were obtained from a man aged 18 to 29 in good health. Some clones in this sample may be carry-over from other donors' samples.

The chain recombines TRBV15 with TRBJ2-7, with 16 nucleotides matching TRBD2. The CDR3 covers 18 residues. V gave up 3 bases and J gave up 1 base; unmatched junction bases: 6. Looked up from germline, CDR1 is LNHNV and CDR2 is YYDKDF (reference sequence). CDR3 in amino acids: CATSRGLAGGRGSYEQYF. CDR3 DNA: TGTGCCACCAGCAGGGGACTAGCGGGAGGGCGGGGGTCCTACGAGCAGTACTTC.

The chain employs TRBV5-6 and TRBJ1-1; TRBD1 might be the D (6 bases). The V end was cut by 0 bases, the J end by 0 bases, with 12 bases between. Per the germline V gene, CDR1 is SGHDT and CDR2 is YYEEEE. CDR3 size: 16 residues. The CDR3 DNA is TGTGCCAGCAGCTTGGCAAAGGGGACAATGAACACTGAAGCTTTCTTT. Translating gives CASSLAKGTMNTEAFF.

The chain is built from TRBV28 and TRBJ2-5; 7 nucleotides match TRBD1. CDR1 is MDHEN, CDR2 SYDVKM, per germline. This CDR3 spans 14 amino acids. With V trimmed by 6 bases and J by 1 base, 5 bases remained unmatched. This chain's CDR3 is CASSPTGIQETQYF. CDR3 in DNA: TGTGCCAGCAGCCCGACAGGGATCCAAGAGACCCAGTACTTC.

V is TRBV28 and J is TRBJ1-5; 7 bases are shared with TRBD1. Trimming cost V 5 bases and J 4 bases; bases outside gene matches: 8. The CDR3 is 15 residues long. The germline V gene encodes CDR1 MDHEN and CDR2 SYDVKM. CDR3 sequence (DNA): TGTGCCAGCAGTGACCGACAGGGCACGAATCAGCCCCAGCATTTT. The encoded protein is CASSDRQGTNQPQHF.

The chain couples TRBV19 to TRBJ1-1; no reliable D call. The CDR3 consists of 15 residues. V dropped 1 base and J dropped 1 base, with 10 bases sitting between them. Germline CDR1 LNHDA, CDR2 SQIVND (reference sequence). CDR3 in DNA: TGTGCCAGTAGTATAGTTGGCAAGCAGAACACTGAAGCTTTCTTT. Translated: CASSIVGKQNTEAFF.

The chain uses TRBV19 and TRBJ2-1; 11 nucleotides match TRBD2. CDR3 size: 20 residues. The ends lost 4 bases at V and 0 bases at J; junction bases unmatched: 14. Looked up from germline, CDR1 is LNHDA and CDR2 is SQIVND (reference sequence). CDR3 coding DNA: TGTGCCAGTAGTAGGCCCAGGGCTAGCGGGAGGACCAGCTCCTACAATGAGCAGTTCTTC. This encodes CASSRPRASGRTSSYNEQFF.

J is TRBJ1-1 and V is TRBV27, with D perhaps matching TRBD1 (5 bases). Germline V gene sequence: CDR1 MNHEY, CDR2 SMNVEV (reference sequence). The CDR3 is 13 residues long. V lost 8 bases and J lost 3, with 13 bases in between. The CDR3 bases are TGTGCCAGCCGGACAAAACGAGACACTGAAGCTTTCTTT. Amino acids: CASRTKRDTEAFF.

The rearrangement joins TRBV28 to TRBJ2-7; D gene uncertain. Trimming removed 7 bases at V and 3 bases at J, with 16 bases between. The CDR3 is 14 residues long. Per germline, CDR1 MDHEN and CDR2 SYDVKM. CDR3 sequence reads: CASTTPWQNYEQYF. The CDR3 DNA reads TGTGCCAGCACAACCCCCTGGCAGAACTACGAGCAGTACTTC.

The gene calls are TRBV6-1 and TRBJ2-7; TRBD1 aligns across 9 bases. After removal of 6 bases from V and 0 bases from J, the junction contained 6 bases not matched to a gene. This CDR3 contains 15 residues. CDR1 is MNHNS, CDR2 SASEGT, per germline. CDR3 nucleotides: TGTGCCAGCAGACTGGGACAGGGTAGCTCCTACGAGCAGTACTTC. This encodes CASRLGQGSSYEQYF.

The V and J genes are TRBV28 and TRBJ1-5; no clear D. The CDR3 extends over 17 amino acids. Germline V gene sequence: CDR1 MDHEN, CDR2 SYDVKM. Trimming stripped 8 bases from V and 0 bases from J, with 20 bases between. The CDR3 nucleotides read TGTGCCAGCCGACTAAGAAACAGAGTTTATAGCAATCAGCCCCAGCATTTT. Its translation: CASRLRNRVYSNQPQHF.

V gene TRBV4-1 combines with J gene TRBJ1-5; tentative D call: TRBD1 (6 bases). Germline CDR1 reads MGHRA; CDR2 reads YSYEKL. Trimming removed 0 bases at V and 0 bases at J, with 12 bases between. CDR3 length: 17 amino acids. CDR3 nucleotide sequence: TGCGCCAGCAGCCAAGACCCAACAGGGAATAGCAATCAGCCCCAGCATTTT. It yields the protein CASSQDPTGNSNQPQHF.

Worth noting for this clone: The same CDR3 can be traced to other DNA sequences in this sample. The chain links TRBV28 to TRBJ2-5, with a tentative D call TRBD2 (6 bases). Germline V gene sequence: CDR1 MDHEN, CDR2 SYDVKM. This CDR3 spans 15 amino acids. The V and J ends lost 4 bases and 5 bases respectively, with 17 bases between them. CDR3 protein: CASSSPRGGGETQYF. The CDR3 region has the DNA TGTGCCAGCAGTTCCCCCCGCGGAGGAGGGGAGACCCAGTACTTC.

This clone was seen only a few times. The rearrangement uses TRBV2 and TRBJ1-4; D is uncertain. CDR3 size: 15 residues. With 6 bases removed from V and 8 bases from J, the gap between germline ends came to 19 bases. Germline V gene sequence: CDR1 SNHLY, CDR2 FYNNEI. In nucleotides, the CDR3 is TGTGCCAGCAGGAACCCGCGGGTGGCGCAGGAAAAACTGTTTTTT. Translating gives CASRNPRVAQEKLFF.

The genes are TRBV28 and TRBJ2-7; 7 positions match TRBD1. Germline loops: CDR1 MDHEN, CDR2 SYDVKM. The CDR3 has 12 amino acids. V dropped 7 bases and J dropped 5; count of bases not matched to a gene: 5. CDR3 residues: CASNADRDEQYF. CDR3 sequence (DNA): TGTGCCAGCAACGCCGACAGGGACGAGCAGTACTTC.

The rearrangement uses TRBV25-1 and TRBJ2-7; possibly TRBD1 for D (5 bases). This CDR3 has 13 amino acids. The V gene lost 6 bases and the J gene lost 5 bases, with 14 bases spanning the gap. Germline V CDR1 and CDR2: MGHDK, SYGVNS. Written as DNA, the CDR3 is TGTGCCAGCAGGAAAGACAGTGTCCACGAGCAGTACTTC. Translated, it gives CASRKDSVHEQYF.

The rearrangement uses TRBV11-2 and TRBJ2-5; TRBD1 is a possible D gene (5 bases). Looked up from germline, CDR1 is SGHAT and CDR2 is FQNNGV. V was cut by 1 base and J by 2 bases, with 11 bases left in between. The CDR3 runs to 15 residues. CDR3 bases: TGTGCCAGCAGCTTAGCTTTGGCAGGGCAAGAGACCCAGTACTTC. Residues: CASSLALAGQETQYF.

The CDR3, as DNA: TGTGCCAGCAGTGACAGGGGGCCCCAGCATTTT. Translated: CASSDRGPQHF. The chain uses TRBV6-6 and TRBJ1-5, with 8 bases fitting TRBD1. Germline V gene sequence: CDR1 MNHNY, CDR2 SVGAGI (reference sequence). J lost 9 bases, V lost 5 bases, and 0 bases had no gene match. The CDR3 loop spans 11 amino acids.

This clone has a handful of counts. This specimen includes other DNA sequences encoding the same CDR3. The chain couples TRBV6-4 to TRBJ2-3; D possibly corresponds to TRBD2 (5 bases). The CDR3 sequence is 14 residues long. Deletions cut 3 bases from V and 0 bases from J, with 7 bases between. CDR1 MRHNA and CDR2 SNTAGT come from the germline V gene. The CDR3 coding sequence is TGTGCCAGCAGTGAGCGGGCAAGCACAGATACGCAGTATTTT. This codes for CASSERASTDTQYF.

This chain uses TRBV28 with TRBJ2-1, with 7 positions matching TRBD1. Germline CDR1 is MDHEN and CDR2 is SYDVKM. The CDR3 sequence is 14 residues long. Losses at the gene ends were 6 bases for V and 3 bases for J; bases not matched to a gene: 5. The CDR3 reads CASRVGTVYNEQFF. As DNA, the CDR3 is TGTGCCAGCAGAGTCGGGACAGTCTACAATGAGCAGTTCTTC.

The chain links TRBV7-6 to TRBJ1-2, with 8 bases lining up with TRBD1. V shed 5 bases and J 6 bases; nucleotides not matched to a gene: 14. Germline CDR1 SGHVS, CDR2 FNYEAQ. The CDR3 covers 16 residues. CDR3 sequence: CASSPRQGLLSDGYTF. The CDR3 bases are TGTGCCAGCAGCCCCCGACAGGGGCTCCTAAGTGATGGCTACACCTTC. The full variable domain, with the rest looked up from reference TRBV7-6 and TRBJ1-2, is GAGVSQSPRYKVTKRGQDVALRCDPISGHVSLYWYRQALGQGPEFLTYFNYEAQQDKSGLPNDRFSAERPEGSISTLTIQRTEQRDSAMYRCASSPRQGLLSDGYTFGSGTRLTVV.

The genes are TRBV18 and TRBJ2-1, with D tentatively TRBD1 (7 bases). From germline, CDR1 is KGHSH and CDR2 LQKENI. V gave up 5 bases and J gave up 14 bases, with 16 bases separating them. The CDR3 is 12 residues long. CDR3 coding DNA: TGTGCCAGCTCAGAAGACAGGGACTTTGAGTTCTTC. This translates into CASSEDRDFEFF. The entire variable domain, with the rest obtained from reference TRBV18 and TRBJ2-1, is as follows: NAGVMQNPRHLVRRRGQEARLRCSPMKGHSHVYWYRQLPEEGLKFMVYLQKENIIDESGMPKERFSAEFPKEGPSILRIQQVVRGDSAAYFCASSEDRDFEFFGPGTRLTVL.

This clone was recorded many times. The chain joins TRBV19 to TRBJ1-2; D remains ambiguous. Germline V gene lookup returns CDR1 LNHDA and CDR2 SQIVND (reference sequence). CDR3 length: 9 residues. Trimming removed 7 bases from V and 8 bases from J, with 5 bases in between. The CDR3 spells CASKGGYTF. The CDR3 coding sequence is TGTGCCAGTAAGGGCGGCTACACCTTC.

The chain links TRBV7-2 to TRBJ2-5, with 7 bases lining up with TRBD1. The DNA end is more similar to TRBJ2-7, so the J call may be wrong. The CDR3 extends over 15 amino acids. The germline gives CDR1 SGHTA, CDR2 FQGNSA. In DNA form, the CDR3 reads TGTGCCAGCAGGGGACCTAACACAGGGGCCTACGAGCAGTACTTC. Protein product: CASRGPNTGAYEQYF.

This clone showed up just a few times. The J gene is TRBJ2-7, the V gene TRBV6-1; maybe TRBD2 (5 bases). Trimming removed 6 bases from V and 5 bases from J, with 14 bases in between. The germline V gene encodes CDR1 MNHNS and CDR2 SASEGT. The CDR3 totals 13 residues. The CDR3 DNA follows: TGTGCCAGCAGGGCGACCGGGATAAACGAGCAGTACTTC. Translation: CASRATGINEQYF.

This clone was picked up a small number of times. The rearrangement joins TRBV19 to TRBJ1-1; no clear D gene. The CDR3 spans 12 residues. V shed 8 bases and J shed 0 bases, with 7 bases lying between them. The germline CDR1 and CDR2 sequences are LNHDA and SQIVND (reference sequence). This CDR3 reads CASANMNTEAFF. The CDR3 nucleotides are TGTGCCAGTGCAAACATGAACACTGAAGCTTTCTTT. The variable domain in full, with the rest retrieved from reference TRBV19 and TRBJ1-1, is DGGITQSPKYLFRKEGQNVTLSCEQNLNHDAMYWYRQDPGQGLRLIYYSQIVNDFQKGDIAEGYSVSREKKESFPLTVTSAQKNPTAFYLCASANMNTEAFFGQGTRLTVV.

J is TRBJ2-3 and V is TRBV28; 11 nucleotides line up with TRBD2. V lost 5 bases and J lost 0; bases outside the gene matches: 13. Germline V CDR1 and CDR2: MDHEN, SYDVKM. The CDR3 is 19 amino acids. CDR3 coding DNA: TGTGCCAGCAGTGTACTAGCGGGGGTTCTCCTCTCTAGCACAGATACGCAGTATTTT. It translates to CASSVLAGVLLSSTDTQYF.

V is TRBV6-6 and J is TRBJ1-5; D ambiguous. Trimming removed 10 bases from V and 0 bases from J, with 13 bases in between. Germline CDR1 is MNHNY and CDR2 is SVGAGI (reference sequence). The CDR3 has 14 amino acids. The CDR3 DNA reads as TGTGCCACCCGCCAGGACCTTAGCAATCAGCCCCAGCATTTT. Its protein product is CATRQDLSNQPQHF.